These 7 T cell receptor beta chains came from one sample sequenced in a study of T-cell memory formation after mild COVID-19. TCRdb re-derived calls from the 5' RACE reads in MiXCR, one entry per CDR3 protein. The table records 450,000 or so distinct CDR3 sequences, around a quarter of them present only once. Sequencing used PBMCs or a T cell subset sorted from them (not recorded which). The receptors stem from an adult woman who had mild COVID-19 (a few samples of this study predate the infection). Cell type and time point are not known.

This clonotype showed up just a few times. This chain uses TRBV9 with TRBJ2-2; the D gene is possibly TRBD2 (7 bases). CDR1 is SGDLS, CDR2 YYNGEE, per germline. This CDR3 spans 14 amino acids. Trimming shortened V by 6 bases and J by 4 bases, and 13 bases separated the two germline ends. For the CDR3, the DNA is TGTGCCAGCACGGGGGGCTTAGGCACCGGGGAGCTGTTTTTT. This encodes CASTGGLGTGELFF.

The chain carries TRBV20-1 and TRBJ2-7; TRBD1 is a possible D gene (6 bases). CDR1 and CDR2 from the germline V gene are DFQATT and SNEGSKA (reference sequence). Trimming cost V 6 bases and J 1 base, with 16 bases left between them. This CDR3 contains 14 residues. Here the CDR3 reads CSASSGTPSYEQYF. The CDR3 coding sequence is TGCAGTGCCTCATCCGGGACACCTTCCTACGAGCAGTACTTC.

Here the CDR3 DNA reads TGTGCCAGCAGTTACGGCGGGAGGGCCACAGATACGCAGTATTTT. This translates into CASSYGGRATDTQYF. The chain uses TRBV6-5 and TRBJ2-3; 9 bases are a match to TRBD2. After removal of 2 bases from V and 2 bases from J, the junction contained 2 bases not matched to a gene. Germline assignment: CDR1 MNHEY and CDR2 SVGAGI. The CDR3 runs to 15 residues.

The J gene is TRBJ1-2, the V gene TRBV12-3 or TRBV12-4; D is perhaps TRBD1 (5 bases). There are 13 residues in the CDR3. V lost 5 bases, J lost 9 bases, and 16 bases lay in between. CDR3 sequence reads: CASSPGQRERYTF. CDR3 DNA: TGTGCCAGCAGTCCAGGACAAAGGGAACGCTACACCTTC.

This clonotype was recorded at least ten times. V is TRBV9 and J is TRBJ2-7, with D perhaps TRBD2 (6 bases). Trimming pared 4 bases from V and 6 bases from J, leaving 11 bases between. The CDR3 runs 12 residues. CDR1 is SGDLS, CDR2 YYNGEE, per germline. CDR3 nucleotides: TGTGCCAGCAGCCCAGGGACTCGCGAGCAGTACTTC. Translating gives CASSPGTREQYF.

This clonotype was observed a few times. The rearrangement uses TRBV12-3 or TRBV12-4 and TRBJ2-1, with 11 bases aligning to TRBD2. V dropped 4 bases and J dropped 4; count of bases not matched to a gene: 3. This CDR3 is 15 amino acids long. CDR3 nucleotide sequence: TGTGCCAGCAGTTCCAGGACTAGCGGGTACAATGAGCAGTTCTTC. This translates into CASSSRTSGYNEQFF.

This chain links TRBV28 with TRBJ1-1; TRBD1 agrees at 7 bases. There are 15 residues in the CDR3. CDR1 and CDR2 from the germline V gene are MDHEN and SYDVKM. V trimming: 6 bases; J trimming: 5 bases; junction bases outside the gene matches: 12. In DNA, the CDR3 is TGTGCCAGCAGCTCCTTAAGGGGGCTAGGAACTGAAGCTTTCTTT. Translated: CASSSLRGLGTEAFF.